The subject of this entry is one T cell receptor (beta chain). Its target antigen remains unknown. Base qualities are missing; no much larger clone stands one base away. From a lookup of the germline V gene (reference sequence), CDR1 and CDR2 are DFQATT and SNEGSKA. The CDR3, cysteine through phenylalanine, is 14 amino acids long. CDR3 DNA only is kept here, 42 bases in frame from base 1. V gives up 3 bases and J gives up 4 bases, and the segment between their germline ends measures 10 bases. TCRbeta CDR3 regions were amplified from genomic DNA by means of the immunoSEQ Assay, a bias-controlled multiplex PCR. Under the source paper's analysis protocol: Within the assay, amplification of reference gene primers was used to estimate how many nucleated cells each sample contained. Sequence reads were collapsed and filtered to measure the absolute abundance of every unique TCRbeta CDR3 rearrangement. Productive Simpson clonality was computed per sample as the square root of Simpson's diversity index over productive rearrangements. TCRdb took this table from immuneACCESS and kept in-frame rearrangements with V and J called. Such tables lack part of the clones; where checked against another copy, unresolved V genes explain under half of the gap, and the rest is unexplained. D and trimming come from the DNA, and the V and J calls and clone size come from that table. Counted in this sample were some 100,000 clones; about 90% of them appeared once. The ten most abundant clones make up approximately 18% of the sample.

The data originate from a study of blood T cell repertoires in COVID-19 (dated by TCRdb to 2019 to 2021). Looking at the study overall: Collaborator samples came from the United States, Italy and Spain and covered acute and convalescent phases of COVID-19. The material from the prospective study consisted of cDNA or gDNA derived from T cells, B-cell-depleted T cells, or PBMCs. The dataset comprised deeply sampled blood TCRbeta repertoires from subjects exposed to, actively infected with, or recovered from COVID-19. A freely available public database, intended as a resource for researchers studying the immune response to SARS-CoV-2, is where the repertoires were released. The samples were drawn from two sources: the first 160 participants of the ongoing ImmuneRACE study, and 950 to 1,500 subjects contributed by 6 global collaborators. The sample metadata nearly always contained a de-identified subject ID, COVID-19 status, age in years and sex. HLA class I and class II types, where available, came from metadata supplied by the sample provider rather than from assay-based typing. Points the paper makes about the study in general: How much clinical and demographic metadata was included differed by source and by participant, and the metadata was provided uncurated.

Whole blood was collected in K2EDTA tubes by collaborating institutions according to the institutions' own protocols. Collaborator samples were shipped for TCRbeta analysis as frozen whole blood, isolated PBMCs, or DNA extracted from either sample type. The rearrangement joined TRBV20-1 to TRBJ1-6, with no confident D gene call. The specimen sequenced was peripheral blood. The sequence was collected from a human donor in a cohort sampled during active COVID-19. CDR3 region: CSASPTGYNSPLHF. The DNA is TGCAGTGCTAGTCCGACGGGGTATAATTCACCCCTCCACTTT.